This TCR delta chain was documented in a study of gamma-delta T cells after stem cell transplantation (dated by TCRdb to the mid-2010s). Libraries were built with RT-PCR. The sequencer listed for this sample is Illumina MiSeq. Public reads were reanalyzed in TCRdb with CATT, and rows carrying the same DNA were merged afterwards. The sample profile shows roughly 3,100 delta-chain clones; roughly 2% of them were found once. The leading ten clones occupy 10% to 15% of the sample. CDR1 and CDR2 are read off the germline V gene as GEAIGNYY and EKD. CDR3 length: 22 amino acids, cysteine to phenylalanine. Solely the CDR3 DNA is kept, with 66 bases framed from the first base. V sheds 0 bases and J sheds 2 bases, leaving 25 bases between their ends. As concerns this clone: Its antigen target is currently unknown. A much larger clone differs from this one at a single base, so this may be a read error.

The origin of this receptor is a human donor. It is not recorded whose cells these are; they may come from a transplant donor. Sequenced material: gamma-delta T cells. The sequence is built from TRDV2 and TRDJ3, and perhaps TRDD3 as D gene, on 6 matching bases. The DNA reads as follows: TGTGCCTGTGACACCGTACTTCTGATGGGGGTAACGAGCCCCTGGGACACCCGACAGATGTTTTTC. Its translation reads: CACDTVLLMGVTSPWDTRQMFF.